Listed below are T cell receptor beta chains from one sample, sequenced in a study of T cell repertoires in cytomegalovirus infection. These receptors' antigens are unknown. Each CDR3 protein gets one entry after TCRdb re-called the reads with MiXCR. The sample lists 650,000 to 900,000 distinct CDR3 sequences, about 33% occurring once. Sequencing was performed on cultured CD8+ T cells from PBMCs, taken from culture after CMV antigen stimulation. The receptors come from a human donor in good health (CMV status not recorded). Some clones in this sample may be carry-over from other donors' samples. Both conserved end residues are part of each CDR3. The D gene is left open where the match is weak. Part of the rows lack a size; the others show once, few, many or a class for expanded clones.

clone size	V gene	J gene	D gene	CDR3 DNA	CDR3 protein
once	TRBV6-2/TRBV6-3	TRBJ2-4	TRBD1	TGTGCCAGCAGTTACCCGGGACAGCTAGCCAAAAACATTCAGTACTTC	CASSYPGQLAKNIQYF
few	TRBV25-1	TRBJ2-1	-	TGTGCCAGCACCGACGGAAATGAGCAGTTCTTC	CASTDGNEQFF
few	TRBV6-2/TRBV6-3	TRBJ2-7	-	TGTGCCAGCAGTAGCGGGTTCTCCTACGAGCAGTACTTC	CASSSGFSYEQYF
-	TRBV18	TRBJ2-5	-	TGTGCCAGCTCACCAGAAGTCCGTTTAGGCGAGCTTCAAGAGACCCAGTACTTC	CASSPEVRLGELQETQYF
few	TRBV6-5	TRBJ2-5	-	TGTGCCAGCAGTTACTCGCAGGGAGAAGAGACCCAGTACTTC	CASSYSQGEETQYF
-	TRBV25-1	TRBJ2-5	-	TGTGCCAGCAGTGACGAGGGGGAGACCCAGTACTTC	CASSDEGETQYF
few	TRBV4-3	TRBJ1-5	-	TGCGCCAGCAGCCAAGAAATAAACAGCAAAAATCAGCCCCAGCATTTT	CASSQEINSKNQPQHF
-	TRBV27	TRBJ2-5	-	TGTGCCAGCAGTTTAGATACCAACCAAGAGACCCAGTACTTC	CASSLDTNQETQYF
few	TRBV6-6	TRBJ1-5	TRBD1	TGTGCCAGCAGCACCCGGGACAGGGGGCAGCCCCAGCATTTT	CASSTRDRGQPQHF
few	TRBV12-3/TRBV12-4	TRBJ1-5	-	TGTGCCTTTCTGGCGGGGCAGCCCCAGCATTTT	CAFLAGQPQHF
many	TRBV7-8	TRBJ1-1	-	TGTGCCAGCAGCCCCCTAAGGGGGGTGAACACTGAAGCTTTCTTT	CASSPLRGVNTEAFF
-	TRBV7-2	TRBJ1-3	-	TGTGCCAGCAGCTTAATCGGGGAGCAGTCAAGTGGAAACACCATATATTTT	CASSLIGEQSSGNTIYF
-	TRBV2	TRBJ2-5	-	TGTGCCAGCAGTGACCTCGAGGGACAACAGTACTTC	CASSDLEGQQYF
many	TRBV28	TRBJ1-5	-	TGTGCCAGCAGTACCTCCGCTAGAGGAGGCAATCAGCCCCAGCATTTT	CASSTSARGGNQPQHF
-	TRBV4-1	TRBJ2-2	-	TGCGCCAGCAGCCACCCTAGCGCTTCGAACACCGGGGAGCTGTTTTTT	CASSHPSASNTGELFF
-	TRBV6-4	TRBJ1-4	TRBD1	TGTGCCAGCAGTGACTTGCTCCGGGACAGCCAGGAAAAACTGTTTTTT	CASSDLLRDSQEKLFF
many	TRBV7-9	TRBJ2-7	TRBD1	TGTGCCAGCAGCCCGGACAGGGACCAAGACGAGCAGTACTTC	CASSPDRDQDEQYF
-	TRBV7-9	TRBJ2-3	-	TGTGCCAGCAGCCCATCCAGGGCTTTTTACACAGATACGCAGTATTTT	CASSPSRAFYTDTQYF
-	TRBV3-1	TRBJ1-5	-	TGTGCCAGCAGCCAATCTTATCACGGTTTTGTTAGCAATCAGCCCCAGCATTTT	CASSQSYHGFVSNQPQHF
once	TRBV11-3	TRBJ2-1	TRBD1	TGTGCCAGCAGCTTAGGGGACAGGGGGTATGAGCAGTTCTTC	CASSLGDRGYEQFF
-	TRBV2	TRBJ1-5	-	TGTGCCAGCAGTGGTTTTTTGACTACAACAGCAGATCAGCCCCAGCATTTT	CASSGFLTTTADQPQHF
-	TRBV6-6	TRBJ1-4	TRBD1	TGTGCCACCGAGACAGGGAGGAAAGCAACTAATGAAAAACTGTTTTTT	CATETGRKATNEKLFF
few	TRBV27	TRBJ2-1	TRBD2	TGTGCCAGCAGTACCCTAGCGGGGGGCTCCTACAATGAGCAGTTCTTC	CASSTLAGGSYNEQFF
-	TRBV5-5	TRBJ2-3	TRBD1	TGTGCCAGCAGCTCGCCGTGGGACAGGGGGTGGGCAGATACGCAGTATTTT	CASSSPWDRGWADTQYF
-	TRBV7-9	TRBJ1-6	TRBD1	TGTGCCAGCAGCGGCTCGGGACAGGGGCGATCACCCCTCCACTTT	CASSGSGQGRSPLHF
-	TRBV16	TRBJ1-2	-	TGTGCCAGCAGCCTGAATCCCAGGGATGGCTACACCTTC	CASSLNPRDGYTF